These T cell receptor beta chains were read from a single sample in a study of blood T cell repertoires in COVID-19. This table comes from immunoSEQ multiplex PCR, and its TCRdb copy is limited to in-frame clones, with some not included. Counted here are 150,000 to 200,000 clones, 65% to 85% occurring once; the ten biggest clones make up over 11%. The specimen sequenced was peripheral blood. The receptors were gathered from an elderly woman with acute or convalescent COVID-19. Each CDR3 is given with its conserved first and last residue. A D gene is named only where the DNA matches it firmly. Some rows mark clone size as missing; the rest say once, few, many or name a class of expanded clone.

v_call	j_call	d_call	clone_size	cdr3_aa	cdr3_nt
TRBV11-2	TRBJ1-1	NA	many	CASSSPIRTAAKNTEAFF	TGTGCCAGCAGCTCTCCCATTAGAACCGCAGCGAAGAACACTGAAGCTTTCTTT
TRBV4-2	TRBJ1-2	NA	NA	CASSQVTNNYGYTF	TGTGCCAGCAGCCAAGTTACTAATAACTATGGCTACACCTTC
TRBV14	TRBJ1-6	NA	NA	CASSQDLPINSPLHF	TGTGCCAGCAGCCAAGATCTACCTATCAATTCACCCCTCCACTTT
TRBV4-1	TRBJ2-5	TRBD2	NA	CASSQDWRELRETQYF	TGCGCCAGCAGCCAAGATTGGCGGGAGTTAAGAGAGACCCAGTACTTC
TRBV5-1	TRBJ2-5	TRBD2	NA	CASRRTSGGWPETQYF	TGCGCCAGCAGGAGGACTAGCGGGGGGTGGCCGGAGACCCAGTACTTC
TRBV5-1	TRBJ2-3	NA	few	CASSVHTDTQYF	TGCGCCAGCAGTGTCCACACAGATACGCAGTATTTT
TRBV4-1	TRBJ1-6	NA	NA	CASSQTRALENSPLHF	TGCGCCAGCAGCCAAACCAGGGCGCTGGAGAATTCACCCCTCCACTTT
TRBV5-4	TRBJ2-3	TRBD1	NA	CASSLPGTGRNTQYF	TGTGCCAGCAGCCTTCCCGGGACAGGGAGGAATACGCAGTATTTT
TRBV30	TRBJ2-1	TRBD1	NA	CAWRRTGGEQFF	TGTGCCTGGAGGAGGACAGGCGGGGAGCAGTTCTTC
TRBV7-9	TRBJ1-2	NA	NA	CASSLDYNYGYTF	TGTGCCAGCAGCCTTGACTATAACTATGGCTACACCTTC
TRBV7-9	TRBJ1-4	TRBD1	NA	CASSQATGGSEKLFF	TGTGCCAGCAGCCAAGCTACAGGGGGTAGTGAAAAACTGTTTTTT